A selection of T cell receptor beta chains follows, all from one sample in a study of T-cell reconstitution after alpha-beta-depleted transplantation in children. MiXCR was run by TCRdb on the PCR reads, yielding one entry per CDR3 protein. Counted here are about 1,000,000 distinct CDR3 sequences, about 29% occurring once; the ten biggest clones make up 28%. The sample consisted of PBMCs, mostly from graft donor cells, taken 360 days after TCRalphabeta/CD19-depleted stem cell transplant. All receptors come from a boy under three years old who had a stem cell transplant for SCID, so the T cells may come from the graft donor. Each CDR3 is given with its conserved first and last residue. The order of the fields is D gene, V gene, J gene, clone size, CDR3 protein, CDR3 DNA. The D gene is left open where the match is weak. Clone size is given for some rows only: seen once, a few or many times, or a class if the clone is expanded.

>.|TRBV28|TRBJ2-1|few
CASSPTRDAGEQFF
TGTGCCAGCAGTCCTACCCGAGACGCGGGTGAGCAGTTCTTC
>.|TRBV12-3/TRBV12-4|TRBJ2-5|once
CASSSLGTPETQYF
TGTGCCAGCAGTTCCTTAGGAACCCCAGAGACCCAGTACTTC
>.|TRBV6-1|TRBJ2-2|few
CASTPIGFTGELFF
TGTGCCAGCACCCCGATAGGATTCACCGGGGAGCTGTTTTTT
>.|TRBV4-3|TRBJ2-2|.
CASRRSEGGTGELFF
TGCGCCAGCCGACGTAGTGAGGGGGGCACCGGGGAGCTGTTTTTT
>.|TRBV24-1|TRBJ2-1|.
CATSEAGRDEQFF
TGTGCCACCAGTGAGGCAGGTCGGGATGAGCAGTTCTTC
>.|TRBV20-1|TRBJ1-4|few
CSARDLGYLGVEKLFF
TGCAGTGCTAGAGATTTAGGATACCTGGGGGTGGAAAAACTGTTTTTT
>TRBD2|TRBV2|TRBJ2-5|.
CASAGSGGKETQYF
TGTGCCAGCGCCGGCAGCGGGGGAAAAGAGACCCAGTACTTC
>TRBD2|TRBV4-1|TRBJ2-4|.
CASSQGGGRGQNIQYF
TGCGCCAGCAGCCAAGGCGGGGGGCGGGGCCAAAACATTCAGTACTTC
>TRBD2|TRBV12-3/TRBV12-4|TRBJ2-1|few
CASSLARGGHGEQFF
TGTGCCAGCAGTTTAGCGCGGGGGGGACACGGTGAGCAGTTCTTC
>.|TRBV5-5|TRBJ2-1|.
CASSSNTYNEQFF
TGTGCCAGCAGCTCCAATACCTACAATGAGCAGTTCTTC
>.|TRBV27|TRBJ2-3|.
CASSLSGGPLEDTQYF
TGTGCCAGCAGTTTATCGGGGGGGCCCCTTGAAGATACGCAGTATTTT
>.|TRBV29-1|TRBJ1-5|.
CSVVEGWDQPQHF
TGCAGCGTTGTAGAGGGGTGGGATCAGCCCCAGCATTTT
>.|TRBV27|TRBJ1-2|.
CAKTYGYTF
TGTGCCAAGACCTATGGCTACACCTTC
>.|TRBV4-1|TRBJ1-5|.
CASSQVWGSNQPQHF
TGCGCCAGCAGCCAAGTGTGGGGAAGCAATCAGCCCCAGCATTTT
>.|TRBV20-1|TRBJ2-7|.
CSASQGYEQYF
TGCAGTGCTAGTCAGGGCTACGAGCAGTACTTC
>.|TRBV6-5|TRBJ2-1|.
CASSFGLEQFF
TGTGCCAGCAGTTTCGGACTAGAGCAGTTCTTC
>TRBD2|TRBV4-3|TRBJ2-2|.
CASSPEGGGGELFF
TGCGCCAGCAGCCCTGAGGGCGGGGGCGGGGAGCTGTTTTTT